This is a list of T cell receptor beta chains from one sample in a study of cytomegalovirus exposure and HLA in healthy donors. The data were produced by immunoSEQ multiplex PCR, yet TCRdb's version contains in-frame clones alone and is incomplete. The profile shows just over 150,000 clones, less than 90% of them singletons. Sequencing was performed on PBMCs. The source is a male donor in good health and CMV-seropositive. Both conserved end residues are part of each CDR3. A D gene is named only where the DNA matches it firmly. Expanded clones are given a class, and other clones once, few, many or no size at all.

V: TRBV5-3
D: NA
J: TRBJ1-1
size: NA
length: 12
DNA: TGTGCCAGAAGCTTGGGCGACACTGAAGCTTTCTTT
CDR3: CARSLGDTEAFF

V: TRBV19
D: NA
J: TRBJ1-1
size: NA
length: 14
DNA: TGTGCCAGTAGTATCAACACCCAGAACACTGAAGCTTTCTTT
CDR3: CASSINTQNTEAFF

V: TRBV18
D: NA
J: TRBJ1-1
size: NA
length: 14
DNA: TGTGCCAGCTCACCCACAGGGAGGAACACTGAAGCTTTCTTT
CDR3: CASSPTGRNTEAFF

V: TRBV28
D: NA
J: TRBJ2-7
size: once
length: 12
DNA: TGTGCCAGCAGTTTCGGAGCCTACGAGCAGTACTTC
CDR3: CASSFGAYEQYF

V: TRBV7-8
D: NA
J: TRBJ2-4
size: NA
length: 15
DNA: TGTGCCAGCAGCCCGACACCCTATGGCGAAAACATTCAGTACTTC
CDR3: CASSPTPYGENIQYF

V: TRBV2
D: NA
J: TRBJ1-5
size: NA
length: 16
DNA: TGTGCCAGCAGTGATGGAACAGGGTCTAGCAATCAGCCCCAGCATTTT
CDR3: CASSDGTGSSNQPQHF

V: TRBV29-1
D: TRBD1
J: TRBJ2-2
size: NA
length: 16
DNA: TGCAGCGTTTCCCCCGGGGACAGGGTGAACACCGGGGAGCTGTTTTTT
CDR3: CSVSPGDRVNTGELFF

V: TRBV2
D: NA
J: TRBJ2-3
size: once
length: 15
DNA: TGTGCCAGCAGTGAGAGCGGGTCTAGCACAGATACGCAGTATTTT
CDR3: CASSESGSSTDTQYF

V: TRBV28
D: NA
J: TRBJ2-7
size: NA
length: 12
DNA: TGTGCCAGCAGTTTGTCCACCTACGAGCAGTACTTC
CDR3: CASSLSTYEQYF

V: TRBV27
D: TRBD1
J: TRBJ1-1
size: once
length: 14
DNA: TGTGCCAGCAGTCCACAGGGGTGGAACACTGAAGCTTTCTTT
CDR3: CASSPQGWNTEAFF

V: TRBV11-2
D: TRBD1
J: TRBJ2-2
size: NA
length: 16
DNA: TGTGCCAGCAGCAAGCGACAGGGCAGAGACACCGGGGAGCTGTTTTTT
CDR3: CASSKRQGRDTGELFF

V: TRBV28
D: NA
J: TRBJ1-5
size: NA
length: 16
DNA: TGTGCCAGCAGCCCCCCGAGTGCCGGACAAAATCAGCCCCAGCATTTT
CDR3: CASSPPSAGQNQPQHF

V: TRBV28
D: NA
J: TRBJ1-1
size: NA
length: 13
DNA: TGTGCCAGCAGGCCACTTAGCCTCACTGAAGCTTTCTTT
CDR3: CASRPLSLTEAFF

V: TRBV9
D: TRBD2
J: TRBJ2-3
size: NA
length: 15
DNA: TGTGCCAGCAGCGTAGCCCCAGCGGGATCCGATACGCAGTATTTT
CDR3: CASSVAPAGSDTQYF

V: TRBV6-5
D: TRBD2
J: TRBJ2-1
size: few
length: 14
DNA: TGTGCCAGCAGCCCGGGACTAGAGTACAATGAGCAGTTCTTC
CDR3: CASSPGLEYNEQFF

V: TRBV11-2
D: TRBD1
J: TRBJ2-3
size: NA
length: 15
DNA: TGTGCCAGCAGCTTAGGTAGGACAGGGATAGATACGCAGTATTTT
CDR3: CASSLGRTGIDTQYF

V: TRBV11-2
D: NA
J: TRBJ2-2
size: NA
length: 16
DNA: TGTGCCAGCAGCTTAGGGGCGGTGCGGGACACCGGGGAGCTGTTTTTT
CDR3: CASSLGAVRDTGELFF

V: TRBV6-5
D: TRBD2
J: TRBJ2-2
size: NA
length: 15
DNA: TGTGCCAGCCGTTCACTAGCGGGTTTGACCGGGGAGCTGTTTTTT
CDR3: CASRSLAGLTGELFF

V: TRBV9
D: NA
J: TRBJ1-1
size: NA
length: 12
DNA: TGTGCCAGCAGCGTAGAACCCCCGGGAGCTTTCTTT
CDR3: CASSVEPPGAFF

V: TRBV13
D: NA
J: TRBJ2-1
size: NA
length: 20
DNA: TGTGCCAGCAGCTTGTACGTCCGGGAATCCTCTCGCAGCTCCTACAATGAGCAGTTCTTC
CDR3: CASSLYVRESSRSSYNEQFF

V: TRBV19
D: NA
J: TRBJ2-7
size: NA
length: 15
DNA: TGTGCCAGTAGCAATCCTGCAGGGTTTCCCTACGAGCAGTACTTC
CDR3: CASSNPAGFPYEQYF

V: TRBV28
D: TRBD1
J: TRBJ1-6
size: once
length: 15
DNA: TGTGCCAGCAGAATCGGACAGGGAGGGAGTTCACCCCTCCACTTT
CDR3: CASRIGQGGSSPLHF

V: TRBV27
D: TRBD1
J: TRBJ1-6
size: NA
length: 13
DNA: TGTGCCACCGGACAGGGGGCCTATTCACCCCTCCACTTT
CDR3: CATGQGAYSPLHF

V: TRBV5-1
D: NA
J: TRBJ2-3
size: NA
length: 12
DNA: TGCGCCAGCCCCCCCGGCACAGATACGCAGTATTTT
CDR3: CASPPGTDTQYF

V: TRBV27
D: TRBD1
J: TRBJ2-7
size: NA
length: 14
DNA: TGTGCCAGCAGTCGCCGCGGACAGGGCTACGAGCAGTACTTC
CDR3: CASSRRGQGYEQYF

V: TRBV7-8
D: NA
J: TRBJ2-7
size: NA
length: 12
DNA: TGTGCCAGCAGCTTAGTAGCCTACGAGCAGTACTTC
CDR3: CASSLVAYEQYF

V: TRBV19
D: NA
J: TRBJ2-1
size: NA
length: 15
DNA: TGTGCCAGTAGTATAGATACAGTCTCCTACAATGAGCAGTTCTTC
CDR3: CASSIDTVSYNEQFF

V: TRBV10-2
D: NA
J: TRBJ2-7
size: NA
length: 14
DNA: TGCGCCAGCAGTGGGCCCACTAGCTCCTACGAGCAGTACTTC
CDR3: CASSGPTSSYEQYF

V: TRBV6-1
D: NA
J: TRBJ2-2
size: NA
length: 15
DNA: TGTGCCAGCAGTGAATTCGGAGGGTTAGGCGGGGAGCTGTTTTTT
CDR3: CASSEFGGLGGELFF

V: TRBV7-9
D: NA
J: TRBJ1-2
size: NA
length: 15
DNA: TGTGCCAGCAGCTTAAGACCCCCAGGGGATGATGGCTACACCTTC
CDR3: CASSLRPPGDDGYTF

V: TRBV19
D: TRBD1
J: TRBJ2-7
size: NA
length: 16
DNA: TGTGCCAGTACCACAGTCGGGGACAGGGGCTCCTACGAGCAGTACTTC
CDR3: CASTTVGDRGSYEQYF

V: TRBV7-2
D: TRBD2
J: TRBJ2-1
size: NA
length: 15
DNA: TGTGCCAGCAGCTTAGTTCAGCGGGAGAACAATGAGCAGTTCTTC
CDR3: CASSLVQRENNEQFF

V: TRBV28
D: NA
J: TRBJ2-7
size: NA
length: 13
DNA: TGTGCCAGCTTTGGACTACTCCCCTACGAGCAGTACTTC
CDR3: CASFGLLPYEQYF

V: TRBV19
D: NA
J: TRBJ2-7
size: NA
length: 15
DNA: TGTGCCAGTAGTATAGGTTCTGAGGTCTCCTACGAGCAGTACTTC
CDR3: CASSIGSEVSYEQYF

V: TRBV25-1
D: NA
J: TRBJ1-4
size: NA
length: 15
DNA: TGTGCCAGCAGTGCCCGGACTGGCAGAAATGAAAAACTGTTTTTT
CDR3: CASSARTGRNEKLFF

V: TRBV5-1
D: TRBD2
J: TRBJ2-1
size: NA
length: 16
DNA: TGCGCCAGCAGCCCGACCTTAGCGGGATCTCGCAATGAGCAGTTCTTC
CDR3: CASSPTLAGSRNEQFF

V: TRBV19
D: TRBD2
J: TRBJ2-1
size: NA
length: 16
DNA: TGTGCCAGTAGGCCCGAGGGGCGGGGGTCCTACAATGAGCAGTTCTTC
CDR3: CASRPEGRGSYNEQFF